This T cell receptor (beta chain) appears in the sequencing data of a study of T cell responses to AZD1222 COVID-19 vaccine. Findings and limits, study-wide: Compared with day 0, the breadth and depth of the Spike-specific TCR repertoire rose significantly after two doses of AZD1222. Donor demographics were predominantly white British with a female majority; clonal diversity may be underestimated. At baseline, seropositivity was found in only a handful of AZD1222 recipients.

TCRdb keeps only in-frame clones here, not all; method: immunoSEQ multiplex PCR. Found here are 140,000 to 150,000 clones, about 86% of them singletons; the top ten hold roughly 5.1%. Pooling was applied to second doses at about 4 or about 12 weeks. On this clone itself: No antigen is known for it.

V lost 4 bases, J lost 6 bases, and 18 bases lay in between. CDR3 size: 15 residues. Germline CDR1 and CDR2: ENHRY and SYGVKD. This receptor was obtained from an adult who received the AZD1222 COVID-19 vaccine. V gene TRBV10-3 combines with J gene TRBJ1-2, with a possible D match to TRBD1 (6 bases). The sequencing here drew on peripheral blood, taken 28 days after the second AZD1222 dose. As DNA, the CDR3 is TGTGCCATCAGTGGGGACCTGAACAGGGCGCATGGCTACACCTTC. Translated: CAISGDLNRAHGYTF.